This T cell receptor beta chain was obtained from a study of T-cell memory formation after mild COVID-19. Findings and caveats of the study: The SARS-CoV-2 specificity of second-wave clones reaching peak at day 37 remained unverified. Day 15 to 85 contracting clones showed balanced CD4/CD8; day 15 to 37 expanders favored CD4+.

Comments on this clonotype: As yet, its antigen is unknown.

TCRdb recomputed calls from the 5' RACE reads with MiXCR, one row per CDR3 protein. The sample records about 470,000 distinct CDR3 sequences, 25% being singletons. After removal of 4 bases from V and 1 base from J, the junction contained 1 base not matched to a gene. The CDR3 covers 14 residues. In germline, CDR1 is SGHTA, CDR2 FQGTGA. The sequenced sample was PBMCs or a T cell subset sorted from them (not recorded which). The J gene is TRBJ2-3, the V gene TRBV7-3; TRBD2 agrees at 8 bases. This sequence was found in an adult woman who had mild COVID-19 (a few samples of this study predate the infection). Cell type and time point are not known. The CDR3 DNA reads TGTGCCAGCAGCTCGGGACTAGGCACAGATACGCAGTATTTT. Protein sequence: CASSSGLGTDTQYF.